This record looks at one TCR beta chain sequence and its context. Germline values: CDR1 LNHDA, CDR2 SQIVND (reference sequence). CDR3 length equals 15 residues. V was pared by 4 bases and J by 4 bases, with 6 bases of the junction left unmatched. This sample is part of a study of blood T cell repertoires in COVID-19. The overall study: Samples came from the United States, Italy and Spain, spanning acute and convalescent COVID-19. T cells, B-cell-depleted T cells, or PBMCs supplied cDNA or gDNA.

In the authors' methods: How many nucleated cells were present was estimated from reference gene primer amplification. The repertoire was sequenced with immunoSEQ multiplex PCR; TCRdb's copy has only in-frame clones and lacks some. V and J calls and clone size are those listed in that table; D and trimming were worked out from the DNA. The sample consists of about 220,000 clones, roughly 80% of them appearing once. The rearrangement joins TRBV19 to TRBJ2-3; 9 positions agree with TRBD1. Sequencing was carried out using peripheral blood. This clonotype originated in a man aged 25-40 years with active or convalescent COVID-19. In DNA, the CDR3 is TGTGCCAGTAGTAAAAGGACAGGGGCGGCAGATACGCAGTATTTT. Its translation is CASSKRTGAADTQYF.